This section outlines one TCR beta chain sequence together with its context. The data were obtained in a study of blood T cell repertoires in COVID-19. Whole-study context: Samples representing acute and convalescent COVID-19 were sourced from the United States, Italy and Spain.

J lost 3 bases, V lost 4 bases, and 4 bases had no gene match. The CDR3 has 15 residues. Germline assignment: CDR1 SGHRS and CDR2 YFSETQ. In the source study's methods: How many nucleated cells were present was estimated from reference gene primer amplification. Sequencing was performed with immunoSEQ multiplex PCR; in TCRdb, only in-frame clones are kept and a portion is missing. V and J calls and clone size are given by that table; D and trimming were obtained from the DNA. The sample holds some 190,000 clones, roughly 85% seen once. The chain employs TRBV5-1 and TRBJ2-3; 11 nucleotides match TRBD2. The specimen was peripheral blood. The sequence came from a man between 60 and 75 years old with acute or convalescent COVID-19. CDR3: CASSQRLAGTDTQYF. CDR3 in DNA: TGCGCCAGCAGCCAGAGACTAGCGGGGACAGATACGCAGTATTTT.